A single sample gave rise to the 25 T cell receptor beta chains below, sequenced in a study of blood T cells in healthy people across ages. A J-beta primer mix and a sample-barcoded 5' primer were used in a second PCR of roughly 7 to 12 cycles. TCRdb called the 5' RACE reads again in MiXCR, with one record for every CDR3 protein. The table lists 920,000 or so distinct CDR3 sequences, 40% to 50% of them singletons. Material: blood. These receptors originate from a woman aged 60-70 years in good health.

The chain combines TRBV10-3 with TRBJ2-3; 9 bases fit TRBD2. Germline CDR1 reads ENHRY; CDR2 reads SYGVKD. The J segment lost 1 base and the V segment lost 10 bases, leaving 6 bases of the junction unmatched. The CDR3 extends over 14 amino acids. Here the CDR3 reads CATSQREGTDTQYF. CDR3 sequence (DNA): TGTGCCACCTCTCAGCGGGAGGGCACAGATACGCAGTATTTT.

This clonotype was detected a few times. CDR3 amino acids: CASSLGGSGRVYNEQFF. The CDR3 region has the DNA TGTGCCAGCAGTTTGGGGGGAAGCGGGAGGGTATACAATGAGCAGTTCTTC. The J gene is TRBJ2-1, the V gene TRBV12-3 or TRBV12-4, with 10 bases lining up with TRBD2. The CDR3 runs 17 residues. Trimming at V came to 3 bases and at J to 4 bases, leaving 9 bases not matched to a gene.

This chain links TRBV27 with TRBJ2-7; no clear D. With 3 bases removed from V and 4 bases from J, the gap between germline ends came to 16 bases. Germline lookup yields CDR1 MNHEY and CDR2 SMNVEV (reference sequence). The CDR3 loop spans 15 amino acids. CDR3 in DNA: TGTGCCAGCAGTTTTACCCGGACCGGCTCTTACGAGCAGTACTTC. Its translation: CASSFTRTGSYEQYF.

This chain links TRBV9 with TRBJ2-3; no clear D. Per germline, CDR1 SGDLS and CDR2 YYNGEE. This CDR3 is built from 14 residues. V gave up 0 bases and J gave up 6 bases, with 11 bases separating them. The CDR3 nucleotides read TGTGCCAGCAGCGTAGAGTTCCGCTCGGATACGCAGTATTTT. This translates into CASSVEFRSDTQYF. The whole variable domain, filled in from reference TRBV9 and TRBJ2-3, reads DSGVTQTPKHLITATGQRVTLRCSPRSGDLSVYWYQQSLDQGLQFLIQYYNGEERAKGNILERFSAQQFPDLHSELNLSSLELGDSALYFCASSVEFRSDTQYFGPGTRLTVL.

This clonotype was counted a few times. This chain uses TRBV29-1 with TRBJ2-3, with D maybe TRBD1 (6 bases). The CDR3 totals 16 residues. From germline, CDR1 is SQVTM and CDR2 ANQGSEA. Trimming removed 0 bases at V and 7 bases at J, with 20 bases between. This chain's CDR3 is CSVEEGSGTPGNTQYF. CDR3 DNA: TGCAGCGTTGAAGAGGGTTCCGGGACACCGGGGAATACGCAGTATTTT.

This clonotype was seen a few times. The DNA of the CDR3 is TGTGCCAGTAGTATACTAGCGGGAGAAGGAGTCATTCAGTACTTC. This gives the protein CASSILAGEGVIQYF. The chain carries TRBV19 and TRBJ2-4, with 10 bases fitting TRBD2. The CDR3 has 15 amino acids. After removal of 2 bases from V and 9 bases from J, the junction contained 7 bases not matched to a gene. Germline CDR1 is LNHDA and CDR2 is SQIVND (reference sequence).

The CDR3 DNA is TGTGCCAGCAGCTTATTGGAGAACAATGAGCAGTACTTC. The encoded protein is CASSLLENNEQYF. The V call is TRBV7-8, the J call TRBJ2-4; D remains unclear. V shed 2 bases and J shed 13 bases, with 15 bases lying between them. The germline V gene has CDR1 SGHVS and CDR2 FQNEAQ. The CDR3 consists of 13 residues.

Ten or more counts support this clonotype. The chain is built from TRBV10-1 and TRBJ2-4, with D possibly TRBD1 on 6 matching bases. The germline gives CDR1 WNHNN, CDR2 SYGVQD (reference sequence). The CDR3 length is 13 residues. V gave up 5 bases and J gave up 9 bases, with 14 bases separating them. Here the CDR3 reads CASSYDRLGIQYF. For the CDR3, the DNA is TGCGCCAGCAGTTATGACAGGCTGGGCATTCAGTACTTC.

A single count supports this clonotype. The chain joins TRBV12-3 or TRBV12-4 to TRBJ1-2; D might be TRBD1 (5 bases). The V and J ends lost 3 bases and 8 bases respectively, with 10 bases between them. The CDR3 has 12 amino acids. In DNA, the CDR3 is TGTGCCAGCAGTTTTCTGGGGCGGGGCTACACCTTC. As protein: CASSFLGRGYTF.

In its sample, this clonotype was seen a few times. The chain is built from TRBV7-2 and TRBJ2-1; D uncertain. V was pared by 5 bases and J by 5 bases, with 16 bases between. Germline V gene sequence: CDR1 SGHTA, CDR2 FQGNSA. The CDR3 totals 15 residues. CDR3 amino acids: CASSPHESPHNEQFF. The CDR3, as DNA: TGTGCCAGCAGCCCTCACGAGTCTCCCCACAATGAGCAGTTCTTC. Filled out from reference TRBV7-2 and TRBJ2-1, the complete variable domain reads GAGVSQSPSNKVTEKGKDVELRCDPISGHTALYWYRQSLGQGLEFLIYFQGNSAPDKSGLPSDRFSAERTGGSVSTLTIQRTQQEDSAVYLCASSPHESPHNEQFFGPGTRLTVL.

The sample holds a few counts of this clonotype. This rearrangement joins TRBV7-9 to TRBJ2-1; D may be TRBD1 (6 bases). Germline V gives CDR1 SEHNR, CDR2 FQNEAQ (reference sequence). The V gene lost 3 bases and the J gene lost 10 bases, with 13 bases spanning the gap. The CDR3 extends over 13 amino acids. CDR3 residues: CASSLYREQEQFF. The CDR3 region has the DNA TGTGCCAGCAGCTTGTACAGGGAACAGGAGCAGTTCTTC.

This chain uses TRBV4-3 with TRBJ2-7, with unresolved D. Germline CDR1 reads LGHNA; CDR2 reads YSLEER. Trimming pared 1 base from V and 2 bases from J, leaving 9 bases between. The CDR3 extends over 14 amino acids. Written as DNA, the CDR3 is TGCGCCAGCAGCCAAGGAGGCTTTCCCTACGAGCAGTACTTC. Residues: CASSQGGFPYEQYF.

This clonotype was detected once. V and J are TRBV7-9 and TRBJ2-3; D is possibly TRBD2 (6 bases). The V gene lost 7 bases and the J gene lost 3 bases, with 14 bases spanning the gap. The CDR3 runs 14 residues. Germline values: CDR1 SEHNR, CDR2 FQNEAQ (reference sequence). CDR3 amino acids: CASTPEAGTDTQYF. The CDR3 nucleotides are TGTGCCAGCACCCCCGAGGCGGGAACAGATACGCAGTATTTT.

This clonotype was counted only a few times. The chain carries TRBV9 and TRBJ2-3, with 8 bases that match TRBD1. V lost 3 bases to trimming and J lost 9 bases; unmatched junction nucleotides: 18. Looked up from germline, CDR1 is SGDLS and CDR2 is YYNGEE. This CDR3 contains 17 residues. The CDR3 loop is CASSAGQGWDLLDTQYF. The CDR3 DNA follows: TGTGCCAGCAGCGCAGGACAGGGATGGGACCTTTTAGACACGCAGTATTTT.

V is TRBV27 and J is TRBJ2-4, with D possibly TRBD2 on 7 matching bases. The DNA matches TRBJ2-7 better at its end, which makes the J call doubtful. CDR3 size: 13 residues. CDR1 MNHEY and CDR2 SMNVEV come from the germline V gene (reference sequence). CDR3 in amino acids: CASIGGGGYEQYF. In nucleotides, the CDR3 is TGTGCCAGCATCGGCGGGGGCGGATACGAGCAGTACTTC.

The V gene is TRBV7-2, the J gene TRBJ2-7; TRBD2 matches at 11 bases. After removal of 5 bases from V and 3 bases from J, the junction contained 9 bases not matched to a gene. Germline CDR1 and CDR2: SGHTA and FQGNSA. The CDR3 has 16 residues. CDR3 residues: CASSLWGTSGHYEQYF. The CDR3 nucleotides read TGTGCCAGCAGCCTATGGGGGACTAGCGGCCACTACGAGCAGTACTTC.

This CDR3 reads CASSYTWDRGNNYGYTF. Here the CDR3 DNA reads TGTGCCAGCAGTTACACGTGGGACAGGGGGAACAACTATGGCTACACCTTC. V gene TRBV6-5 combines with J gene TRBJ1-2; 11 bases map to TRBD1. This CDR3 comprises 17 residues. V trimming: 2 bases; J trimming: 2 bases; junction bases outside the gene matches: 7. The germline V gene has CDR1 MNHEY and CDR2 SVGAGI.

This sequence joins TRBV27 and TRBJ1-1, with TRBD1 as a possible D gene (6 bases). Germline lookup yields CDR1 MNHEY and CDR2 SMNVEV (reference sequence). Trimming took off 6 bases at V and 7 bases at J, with 18 bases between the two ends. This CDR3 is 14 amino acids long. CDR3 DNA: TGTGCCAGCAGCCCCAGAGGTAGGGGGAATGAAGCTTTCTTT. Translation: CASSPRGRGNEAFF.

This clonotype came up many times. The CDR3 DNA sequence: TGTGCCAGCAGCTTAGTCCTGGCGGAGAGCTCCTACGAGCAGTACTTC. It is translated as CASSLVLAESSYEQYF. J is TRBJ2-7 and V is TRBV7-8; D gene uncertain. Germline V gene sequence: CDR1 SGHVS, CDR2 FQNEAQ. This CDR3 is built from 16 residues. Deletions cut 1 base from V and 0 bases from J, with 13 bases between. Full variable domain (remainder filled in from reference TRBV7-8 and TRBJ2-7): GAGVSQSPRYKVAKRGQDVALRCDPISGHVSLFWYQQALGQGPEFLTYFQNEAQLDKSGLPSDRFFAERPEGSVSTLKIQRTQQEDSAVYLCASSLVLAESSYEQYFGPGTRLTVT.

The chain has TRBV15 and TRBJ2-1, with 9 bases aligning to TRBD1. The germline gives CDR1 LNHNV, CDR2 YYDKDF (reference sequence). The CDR3 runs 17 residues. The ends lost 1 base at V and 2 bases at J; junction bases unmatched: 6. CDR3 protein: CATSRGLDRGAYNEQFF. In DNA form, the CDR3 reads TGTGCCACCAGCAGAGGATTGGACAGGGGAGCCTACAATGAGCAGTTCTTC.

This rearrangement joins TRBV30 to TRBJ2-5; weak D call: TRBD1 (7 bases). Per the germline V gene, CDR1 is GTSNPN and CDR2 is SVGIG (reference sequence). The germline V and J ends were trimmed by 3 bases and 3 bases, with 14 bases remaining between them. The CDR3 spans 14 residues. CDR3 protein: CAWRNQGGKETQYF. The CDR3 coding sequence is TGTGCCTGGAGGAATCAGGGGGGAAAAGAGACCCAGTACTTC.

This clonotype was recorded only once. The chain uses TRBV10-3 and TRBJ1-2; D uncertain. Per germline, CDR1 ENHRY and CDR2 SYGVKD. V lost 2 bases, J lost 1 base, and 8 bases lay in between. The CDR3 sequence is 14 residues long. CDR3 DNA: TGTGCCATCAGTGAGGACGGTTATAACTATGGCTACACCTTC. Amino acid sequence: CAISEDGYNYGYTF.

This clonotype was picked up a small number of times. The chain couples TRBV29-1 to TRBJ2-5, with unresolved D. CDR3 length equals 12 residues. Germline-derived CDR1 and CDR2 are SQVTM and ANQGSEA. With 4 bases removed from V and 5 bases from J, the gap between germline ends came to 11 bases. The CDR3 nucleotides read TGCAGCGTTGTAAGGGCTGGGGAGACCCAGTACTTC. Encoded protein: CSVVRAGETQYF.

This clonotype was counted a few times. The gene calls are TRBV5-1 and TRBJ2-1; 8 bases map to TRBD2. CDR3 length: 15 residues. J lost 6 bases, V lost 2 bases, and 7 bases had no gene match. Per germline, CDR1 SGHRS and CDR2 YFSETQ. The CDR3 coding sequence is TGCGCCAGCAGCTTAAGCGGGAGATCTTCCAATGAGCAGTTCTTC. Protein: CASSLSGRSSNEQFF.

V and J are TRBV20-1 and TRBJ1-6; no reliable D call. Germline CDR1 reads DFQATT; CDR2 reads SNEGSKA (reference sequence). CDR3 length equals 13 residues. The ends were cut back, 3 bases at V and 5 bases at J, with 8 bases in the middle. The CDR3 DNA sequence: TGCAGTGCTAGGGGTCAAAATAATTCACCCCTCCACTTT. Protein: CSARGQNNSPLHF.